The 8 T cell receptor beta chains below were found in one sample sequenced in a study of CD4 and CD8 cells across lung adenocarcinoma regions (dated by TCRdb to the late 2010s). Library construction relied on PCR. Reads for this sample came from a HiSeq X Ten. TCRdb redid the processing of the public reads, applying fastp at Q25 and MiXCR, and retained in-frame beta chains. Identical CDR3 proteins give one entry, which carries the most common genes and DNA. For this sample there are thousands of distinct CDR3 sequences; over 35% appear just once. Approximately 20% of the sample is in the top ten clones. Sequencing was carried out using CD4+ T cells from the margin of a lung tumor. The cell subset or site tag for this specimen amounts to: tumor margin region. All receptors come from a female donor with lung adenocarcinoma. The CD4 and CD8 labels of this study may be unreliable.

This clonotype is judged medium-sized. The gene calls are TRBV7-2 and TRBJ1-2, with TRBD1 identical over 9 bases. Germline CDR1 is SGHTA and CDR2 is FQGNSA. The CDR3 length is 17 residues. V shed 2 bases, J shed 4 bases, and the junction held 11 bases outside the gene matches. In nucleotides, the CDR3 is TGTGCCAGCAGCTTATCTCAACAGGGGGCGTCCTTCTATGGCTACACCTTC. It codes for CASSLSQQGASFYGYTF.

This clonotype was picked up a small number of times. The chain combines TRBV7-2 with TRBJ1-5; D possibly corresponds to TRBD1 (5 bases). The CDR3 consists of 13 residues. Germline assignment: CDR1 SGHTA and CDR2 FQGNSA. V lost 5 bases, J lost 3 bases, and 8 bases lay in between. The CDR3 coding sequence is TGTGCCAGCAGCGCGGGACTCAATCAGCCCCAGCATTTT. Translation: CASSAGLNQPQHF.

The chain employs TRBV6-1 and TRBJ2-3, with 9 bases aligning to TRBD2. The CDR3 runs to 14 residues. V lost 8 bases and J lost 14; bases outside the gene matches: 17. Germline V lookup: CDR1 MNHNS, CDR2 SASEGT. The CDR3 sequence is CASGESGGPNALYF. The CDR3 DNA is TGTGCCAGCGGGGAGAGCGGGGGGCCCAACGCGCTGTATTTT.

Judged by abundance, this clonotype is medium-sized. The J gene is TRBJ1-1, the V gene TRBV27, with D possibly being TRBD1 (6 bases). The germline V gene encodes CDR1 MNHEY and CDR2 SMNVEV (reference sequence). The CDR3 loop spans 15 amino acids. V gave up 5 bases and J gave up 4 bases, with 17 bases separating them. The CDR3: CASSTRDTLITEAFF. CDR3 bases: TGTGCCAGCAGTACTAGGGACACCTTAATCACTGAAGCTTTCTTT.

Here the CDR3 DNA reads TGTGCCAGCTCCGGCCAATACAATGAGCAGTTCTTC. Amino acids: CASSGQYNEQFF. The chain combines TRBV6-1 with TRBJ2-1; the D is unclear. The V and J ends lost 8 bases and 4 bases respectively, with 9 bases between them. The germline V gene has CDR1 MNHNS and CDR2 SASEGT. There are 12 residues in the CDR3.

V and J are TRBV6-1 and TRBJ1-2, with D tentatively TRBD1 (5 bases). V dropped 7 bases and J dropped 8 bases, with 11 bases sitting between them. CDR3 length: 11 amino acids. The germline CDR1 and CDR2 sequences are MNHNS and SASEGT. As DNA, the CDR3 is TGTGCCAGCACCGCAGGGTTAGGCTACACCTTC. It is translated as CASTAGLGYTF.

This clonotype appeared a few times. This CDR3 is CASSEVPQGRGLSSLNEQFF. In DNA form, the CDR3 reads TGCGCCAGCAGTGAGGTCCCTCAAGGCAGGGGGCTTTCGTCCCTCAATGAGCAGTTCTTC. This chain joins TRBV10-1 and TRBJ2-1, with 8 bases matching TRBD1. Per germline, CDR1 WNHNN and CDR2 SYGVQD (reference sequence). The CDR3 is 20 residues long. V lost 2 bases, J lost 6 bases, and 21 bases stayed unmatched.

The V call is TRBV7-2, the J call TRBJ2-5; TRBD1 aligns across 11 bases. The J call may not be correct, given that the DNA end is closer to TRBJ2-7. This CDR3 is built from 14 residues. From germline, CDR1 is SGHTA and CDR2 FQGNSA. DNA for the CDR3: TGTGCCAGCAGCTGGGACAGGGGGAACTACGAGCAGTACTTC. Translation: CASSWDRGNYEQYF.